The 9 T cell receptor delta chains below come from one sample, sequenced in a study of gamma-delta T cells after stem cell transplantation. TCRdb redid the clone calls on the RT-PCR reads with CATT. The sample shows about 14,000 delta-chain clones, roughly 9.1% of them seen only once. The sample taken for sequencing was gamma-delta T cells. Receptors originate from a human donor. It is not recorded whose cells these are; they may come from a transplant donor.

Many counts were recorded for this clone. TCRdb's entry gives the protein of a much larger clone, which mismatches this DNA's translation at residue 11, likely from a read error; the protein reported here is translated from the DNA. Different DNA sequences within this sample yield the same CDR3. V usage is TRDV2 and J usage is TRDJ3; D not resolved. CDR3 length equals 18 residues. The germline V gene encodes CDR1 GEAIGNYY and CDR2 EKD. CDR3 coding DNA: TGTGCCTGTGACATTTCACTCTCCGGCTCCTTGGACACCCGACAGATGTTTTTC. Encoded protein: CACDISLSGSLDTRQMFF.

This clone appeared a few times. This DNA's translation and the protein TCRdb lists, from a much larger clone, do not match at residue 10, likely due to a read error; the protein shown is translated from the DNA. The chain joins TRDV2 to TRDJ1; D is possibly TRDD3 (5 bases). Germline CDR1 is GEAIGNYY and CDR2 is EKD. V was pared by 3 bases and J by 0 bases, with 22 bases between. This CDR3 has 18 amino acids. The CDR3 is CACDPMINGVSYTDKLIF. Written as DNA, the CDR3 is TGTGCCTGTGACCCTATGATTAATGGGGTATCGTACACCGATAAACTCATCTTT.

Note on this clone: TCRdb shows a much larger clone's protein in place of this DNA's translation, and the two differ at residue 10, likely through a read error; the protein shown is translated from the DNA. The CDR3 DNA reads TGTGCTCTTGGGGAATTCGCGATCTGGAGACAACAGTCCCTTTCCCGCACCGATAAACTCATCTTT. This codes for CALGEFAIWRQQSLSRTDKLIF. The chain is built from TRDV1 and TRDJ1, with D unresolved. V lost 2 bases, J lost 1 base, and 32 bases lay in between. The CDR3 is 22 residues long. The germline gives CDR1 TSWWSYY, CDR2 QGS.

This clone was detected many times. A much larger clonotype is one base distant, so this may be a read error. Other DNA sequences within the sample encode an identical CDR3. The V and J genes are TRDV2 and TRDJ1; the D gene is possibly TRDD3 (6 bases). Deletions cut 2 bases from V and 0 bases from J, with 21 bases between. In germline, CDR1 is GEAIGNYY, CDR2 EKD. The CDR3 totals 18 residues. The CDR3 sequence: CACDIVGGPLSYTDKLIF. For the CDR3, the DNA is TGTGCCTGTGACATAGTGGGGGGTCCGCTCTCTTACACCGATAAACTCATCTTT.

This clone came up a few times. The protein given by TCRdb reflects a much larger clone and differs at residue 8 from this DNA's translation, likely from a read error; the protein shown is the DNA's translation. The V and J genes are TRDV2 and TRDJ1, with 11 bases that match TRDD3. CDR1 GEAIGNYY and CDR2 EKD come from the germline V gene. There are 19 residues in the CDR3. J gave up 2 bases and V 2 bases, and 15 bases lay outside the gene matches. This CDR3 reads CACDRGAWLGDTRTDKLIF. The CDR3 DNA is TGTGCCTGTGACAGAGGTGCCTGGCTGGGGGATACTCGAACCGATAAACTCATCTTT.

In its sample, this clone was seen many times. This chain joins TRDV3 and TRDJ1, with 11 bases aligning to TRDD3. Germline V gene lookup returns CDR1 TVYSNPD and CDR2 GDNSRS (reference sequence). The V gene end was trimmed by 0 bases and the J gene end by 2 bases; junction bases not matched to a gene: 11. The CDR3 is 17 amino acids. CDR3 region: CAFSLGLLGDRTDKLIF. DNA of the CDR3: TGTGCCTTTAGCTTGGGGTTACTGGGGGATAGAACCGATAAACTCATCTTT.

In this sample, this clone turned up many times. This likely came from a read error, as a far larger clone is one base away. This same CDR3 is encoded by further DNA sequences in the sample. J is TRDJ1 and V is TRDV2; 12 positions agree with TRDD3. Germline-derived CDR1 and CDR2 are GEAIGNYY and EKD. The CDR3 runs to 18 residues. The CDR3 bases are TGCGCCTGTGACATGCTATCTGGGGGATACGCGGGGGCCGATAAACTCATCTTT. This encodes CACDMLSGGYAGADKLIF.

As concerns this clone: This likely stems from a read error, as it lies one base from a far larger clone. The same CDR3 is also encoded by other DNA sequences in this sample. This rearrangement joins TRDV1 to TRDJ1; 13 bases map to TRDD3. Losses at the gene ends were 2 bases for V and 8 bases for J; bases not matched to a gene: 23. Germline values: CDR1 TSWWSYY, CDR2 QGS. The CDR3 is 21 residues long. CDR3: CALGEISYPLLLGDTLGKLIF. CDR3 DNA sequence: TGTGCTCTTGGGGAAATTTCCTACCCCCTCCTACTGGGGGATACGCTGGGCAAACTCATCTTT.

Only a few counts were recorded for this clone. For this DNA, TCRdb reports the protein of a much larger clone, which diverges at residue 10, most likely from a read error; the protein presented here is translated directly from the DNA. The V gene is TRDV2, the J gene TRDJ1, with a weak D call TRDD3 (6 bases). The CDR3 consists of 19 residues. CDR1 and CDR2 (germline): GEAIGNYY, EKD. The V end lost 0 bases, the J end lost 3 bases, and 25 bases lay between the germline ends. DNA for the CDR3: TGTGCCTGTGACACCGTTGGAACGGGGATGCCGGGGACCCCCGATAAACTCATCTTT. This gives the protein CACDTVGTGMPGTPDKLIF.